This T cell receptor beta chain was sequenced in a study of graft-versus-host responses after intestinal transplantation. Study information: Each patient got anti-thymocyte globulin induction, then tacrolimus and steroids for approximately 3 years.

Germline CDR1 and CDR2: MNHEY and SMNVEV (reference sequence). V lost 0 bases and J 0 bases, leaving 5 bases between the germline ends. This CDR3 region has 15 residues. Sequencing used immunoSEQ multiplex PCR; TCRdb keeps in-frame clones, though not all of them. This sample has under 45,000 clones; roughly 86% occur once, and the top ten carry around 6.9%. Whole-study findings and limits: Maximum circulating GvH clone levels tracked with early post-transplant HvG decreases. GvH clones turned up in recipient marrow; some had shown up first in ileum or blood.

This clone was counted a single time. The antigen remains unidentified. This receptor was identified in a human patient who received an intestinal transplant, so some T cells may come from the graft donor. J is TRBJ2-2 and V is TRBV27, with D uncertain. The input for sequencing was PBMCs, taken roughly 270 days after transplant. The CDR3 DNA reads as TGTGCCAGCAGTTTATCAATCGCGAACACCGGGGAGCTGTTTTTT. This gives the protein CASSLSIANTGELFF.